One sample yielded the 13 T cell receptor beta chains listed below, sequenced in a study of OX40 agonist ivuxolimab in advanced cancers. Data came from immunoSEQ multiplex PCR; TCRdb stores just in-frame clones and leaves some out. The table shows around 18,000 clones, with approximately 87% occurring only once. The input for sequencing was CD4+ or CD8+ T cells sorted from blood, taken in a trial of the OX40 agonist ivuxolimab. Source of these receptors: an adult with an advanced solid tumor such as melanoma, head and neck, liver or kidney cancer.

V and J are TRBV28 and TRBJ2-7; D remains unclear. The V gene's germline CDR1 is MDHEN and CDR2 SYDVKM. The CDR3 sequence is 16 residues long. The V end was cut by 6 bases, the J end by 1 base, with 19 bases between. Here the CDR3 DNA reads TGTGCCAGCAGCCCCTCGGCGACCTGGAGATCCTACGAGCAGTACTTC. It is translated as CASSPSATWRSYEQYF.

The gene calls are TRBV19 and TRBJ1-4; D is unresolved. V shed 3 bases and J shed 8 bases, with 13 bases lying between them. The CDR3 has 14 amino acids. Germline assignment: CDR1 LNHDA and CDR2 SQIVND (reference sequence). CDR3 region: CASSITALGEKLFF. CDR3 coding DNA: TGTGCCAGTAGTATTACGGCTTTAGGAGAAAAACTGTTTTTT.

Concerning this clone itself: The same CDR3 is also encoded by other DNA sequences in this sample. The rearrangement links TRBV27 to TRBJ1-5; no definite D call. Germline V gene lookup returns CDR1 MNHEY and CDR2 SMNVEV (reference sequence). The V end lost 2 bases, the J end lost 1 base, and 3 bases lay between the germline ends. This CDR3 comprises 13 residues. The CDR3 is CASSLGSNQPQHF. CDR3 in DNA: TGTGCCAGCAGTTTAGGAAGCAATCAGCCCCAGCATTTT.

The V call is TRBV5-4, the J call TRBJ2-7; 10 nucleotides agree with TRBD2. Trimming cost V 5 bases and J 3 bases; bases outside gene matches: 8. This CDR3 has 15 residues. Germline V gives CDR1 SGHNT, CDR2 YYREEE (reference sequence). The CDR3 is CASSSPSGGLYEQYF. The CDR3 DNA sequence: TGTGCCAGCAGTTCTCCTAGCGGGGGCCTCTACGAGCAGTACTTC.

The chain recombines TRBV29-1 with TRBJ2-2; TRBD1 matches at 9 bases. Germline V gene data show CDR1 as SQVTM and CDR2 as ANQGSEA. CDR3 length: 14 amino acids. The V and J ends lost 5 bases and 6 bases, in that order; junction bases with no gene match: 7. The CDR3 coding sequence is TGCAGCGTTTTGGGACAGGGAAGGTCCGGGGAGCTGTTTTTT. Its protein is CSVLGQGRSGELFF.

This chain joins TRBV28 and TRBJ2-2; TRBD2 matches at 7 bases. Trimming cost V 3 bases and J 3 bases; bases outside gene matches: 4. The CDR3 is 15 amino acids. Germline assignment: CDR1 MDHEN and CDR2 SYDVKM. DNA of the CDR3: TGTGCCAGCAGTTTTTGGGGAGGGGACACCGGGGAGCTGTTTTTT. Protein: CASSFWGGDTGELFF.

The V call is TRBV7-2, the J call TRBJ2-7, with D maybe TRBD1 (5 bases). The ends were cut back, 5 bases at V and 5 bases at J, with 10 bases in the middle. Germline V lookup: CDR1 SGHTA, CDR2 FQGNSA. This CDR3 spans 12 amino acids. CDR3 DNA: TGTGCCAGCAGCCAAGGGGTCCACGAGCAGTACTTC. It is translated as CASSQGVHEQYF.

The chain combines TRBV28 with TRBJ1-1, with unresolved D. V was trimmed by 5 bases and J by 11 bases, leaving 15 bases between them. CDR3 length equals 12 residues. Germline values: CDR1 MDHEN, CDR2 SYDVKM. In nucleotides, the CDR3 is TGTGCCAGCAGTCCGGACCTTCGGCGGGCTTTCTTT. Residues: CASSPDLRRAFF.

The chain is built from TRBV28 and TRBJ2-5; D possibly corresponds to TRBD1 (7 bases). Germline-derived CDR1 and CDR2 are MDHEN and SYDVKM. CDR3 length: 15 residues. V lost 3 bases to trimming and J lost 2 bases, with 13 bases between them. Here the CDR3 DNA reads TGTGCCAGCAGTTTTCAGGGGGGTCCGCAAGAGACCCAGTACTTC. Protein product: CASSFQGGPQETQYF. The entire variable domain, with the rest obtained from reference TRBV28 and TRBJ2-5, is as follows: DVKVTQSSRYLVKRTGEKVFLECVQDMDHENMFWYRQDPGLGLRLIYFSYDVKMKEKGDIPEGYSVSREKKERFSLILESASTNQTSMYLCASSFQGGPQETQYFGPGTRLLVL.

This chain connects TRBV4-2 to TRBJ2-2; D is possibly TRBD2 (6 bases). Germline V lookup: CDR1 LGHNA, CDR2 YNFKEQ. Trimming shortened V by 4 bases and J by 1 base, and 7 bases separated the two germline ends. This CDR3 spans 14 amino acids. The CDR3 loop reads CASSLAENTGELFF. The CDR3, as DNA: TGTGCCAGCAGCCTAGCGGAGAACACCGGGGAGCTGTTTTTT.

The rearrangement uses TRBV11-2 and TRBJ2-5, with 9 bases aligning to TRBD1. Germline values: CDR1 SGHAT, CDR2 FQNNGV. The junction had 5 bases not matched to a gene; V was cut back by 1 base and J by 5 bases. The CDR3 spans 15 residues. CDR3 amino acids: CASSLGGTGYETQYF. The CDR3 coding sequence is TGTGCCAGCAGCTTAGGGGGGACAGGGTACGAGACCCAGTACTTC.

This chain uses TRBV28 with TRBJ2-1; the D call may be TRBD1 or TRBD2 (5 bases each). Germline CDR1 MDHEN, CDR2 SYDVKM. The V and J ends lost 3 bases and 9 bases respectively, with 9 bases between them. The CDR3 spans 12 residues. The CDR3 DNA reads as TGTGCCAGCAGTTTCGAGGGGTTTGAGCAGTTCTTC. This gives the protein CASSFEGFEQFF.

The chain employs TRBV5-6 and TRBJ2-3; D unclear. The length of the CDR3 is 15 residues. V was clipped by 0 bases and J by 2 bases, with 10 bases between them. Per the germline V gene, CDR1 is SGHDT and CDR2 is YYEEEE. CDR3 sequence: CASSLVSIFTDTQYF. CDR3 DNA: TGTGCCAGCAGCTTGGTTTCTATCTTCACAGATACGCAGTATTTT.